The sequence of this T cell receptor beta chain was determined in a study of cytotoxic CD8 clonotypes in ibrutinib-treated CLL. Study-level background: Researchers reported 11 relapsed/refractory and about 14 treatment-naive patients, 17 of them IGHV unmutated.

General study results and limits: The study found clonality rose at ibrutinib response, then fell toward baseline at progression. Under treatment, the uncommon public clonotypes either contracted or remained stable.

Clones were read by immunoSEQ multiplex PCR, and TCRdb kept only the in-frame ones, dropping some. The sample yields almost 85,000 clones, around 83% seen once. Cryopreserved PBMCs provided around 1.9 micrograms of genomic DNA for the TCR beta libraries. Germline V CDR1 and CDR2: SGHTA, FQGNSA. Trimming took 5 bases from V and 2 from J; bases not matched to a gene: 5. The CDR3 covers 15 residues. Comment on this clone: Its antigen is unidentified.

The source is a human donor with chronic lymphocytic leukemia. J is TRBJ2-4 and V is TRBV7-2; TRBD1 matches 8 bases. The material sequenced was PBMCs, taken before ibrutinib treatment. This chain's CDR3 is CASSPGGTTKNIQYF. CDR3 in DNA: TGTGCCAGCAGCCCAGGGGGCACTACCAAAAACATTCAGTACTTC. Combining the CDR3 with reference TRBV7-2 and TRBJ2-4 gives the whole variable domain GAGVSQSPSNKVTEKGKDVELRCDPISGHTALYWYRQSLGQGLEFLIYFQGNSAPDKSGLPSDRFSAERTGGSVSTLTIQRTQQEDSAVYLCASSPGGTTKNIQYFGAGTRLSVL.